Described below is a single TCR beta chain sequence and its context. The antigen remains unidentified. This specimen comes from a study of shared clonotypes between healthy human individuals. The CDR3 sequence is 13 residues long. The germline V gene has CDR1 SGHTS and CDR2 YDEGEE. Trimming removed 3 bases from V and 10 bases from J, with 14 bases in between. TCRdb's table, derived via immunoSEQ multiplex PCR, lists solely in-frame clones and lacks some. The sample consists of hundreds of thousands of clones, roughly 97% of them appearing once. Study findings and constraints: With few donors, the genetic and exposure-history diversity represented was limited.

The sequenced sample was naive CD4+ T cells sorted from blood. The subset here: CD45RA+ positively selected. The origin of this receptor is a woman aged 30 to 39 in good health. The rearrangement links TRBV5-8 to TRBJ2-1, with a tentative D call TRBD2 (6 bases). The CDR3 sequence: CASSSQRVSEQFF. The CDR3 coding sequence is TGTGCCAGCAGCTCGCAGCGGGTCTCCGAGCAGTTCTTC.